This T cell receptor beta chain was documented in a study of blood T cells in healthy people across ages. General study points: Because sorting was not performed, PBMCs prevented conclusive naive versus antigen-experienced comparison.

This clonotype was seen repeatedly, ten times or more. Its antigen is currently unknown. The CDR3 runs 12 residues. Germline values: CDR1 DFQATT, CDR2 SNEGSKA (reference sequence). V dropped 3 bases and J dropped 8 bases, with 13 bases sitting between them. A second PCR, run for roughly 7 to 12 cycles, used a sample-barcoded 5' primer plus a J-beta primer mix. TCRdb passed the 5' RACE reads through MiXCR, listing each CDR3 protein once. The sample has fewer than 2 million distinct CDR3 sequences, 30% to 40% seen once; the top ten hold under 30%. Each individual donor underwent a draw of 8.5 to 10 milliliters of peripheral blood.

The chain combines TRBV20-1 with TRBJ1-2; D possibly corresponds to TRBD1 (5 bases). The source material was blood. The sequence came from a human donor in good health. CDR3 sequence: CSARGGDRGYTF. Written as DNA, the CDR3 is TGCAGTGCTAGGGGAGGGGACCGCGGCTACACCTTC.